This T cell receptor beta chain was recorded in a study of blood T cell repertoires in COVID-19. Study at large: T cells, B-cell-depleted T cells, or PBMCs supplied cDNA or gDNA.

Per the original data handling: For nucleated cells, counts were estimated from reference gene primer amplification. Assay: immunoSEQ multiplex PCR; the TCRdb copy retains only in-frame clones and omits some. V and J calls and clone size are those listed in that table; D and trimming were worked out from the DNA. The table shows approximately 400,000 clones, with over 75% occurring only once. The CDR3 runs 14 residues. The trim removed 5 bases at V and 10 bases at J, leaving 11 bases unmatched. Germline CDR1 SGHVS, CDR2 FQNEAQ. Each participant's cohort was designated according to participant-reported clinical history. For recovered donors of Cohort 3, there were two negative PCRs, clearance, or symptom resolution.

The chain links TRBV7-8 to TRBJ2-1; 7 bases agree with TRBD1. The sequenced sample was PBMCs or T cells enriched from blood (not recorded which). The TCR sequence derives from a man younger than 45 who had recovered from COVID-19. The CDR3 nucleotides read TGTGCCAGCAGCCCCTGGGGGACAGAGGGGGAGCAGTTCTTC. This gives the protein CASSPWGTEGEQFF.